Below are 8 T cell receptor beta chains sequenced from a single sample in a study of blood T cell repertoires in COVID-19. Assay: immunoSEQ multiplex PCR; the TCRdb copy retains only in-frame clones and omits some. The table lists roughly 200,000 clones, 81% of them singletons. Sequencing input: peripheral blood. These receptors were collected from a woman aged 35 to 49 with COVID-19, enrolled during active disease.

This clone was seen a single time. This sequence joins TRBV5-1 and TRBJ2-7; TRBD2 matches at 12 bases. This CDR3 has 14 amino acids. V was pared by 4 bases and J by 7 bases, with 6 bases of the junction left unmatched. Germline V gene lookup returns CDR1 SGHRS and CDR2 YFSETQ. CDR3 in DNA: TGCGCCAGCAGCCACGGACTAGCGGGATGGGAGCAGTACTTC. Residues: CASSHGLAGWEQYF.

For the CDR3, the DNA is TGTGCCAGCAGCCCTCCCCCCGTTCTAGCGGGAGGGCCTATAACCAAAAACATTCAGTACTTC. The encoded protein is CASSPPPVLAGGPITKNIQYF. The chain employs TRBV28 and TRBJ2-4, with 12 bases lining up with TRBD2. The V gene's germline CDR1 is MDHEN and CDR2 SYDVKM. V shed 6 bases, J shed 2 bases, and the junction held 20 bases outside the gene matches. CDR3 length: 21 amino acids. The whole variable domain, remainder taken from reference TRBV28 and TRBJ2-4, is DVKVTQSSRYLVKRTGEKVFLECVQDMDHENMFWYRQDPGLGLRLIYFSYDVKMKEKGDIPEGYSVSREKKERFSLILESASTNQTSMYLCASSPPPVLAGGPITKNIQYFGAGTRLSVL.

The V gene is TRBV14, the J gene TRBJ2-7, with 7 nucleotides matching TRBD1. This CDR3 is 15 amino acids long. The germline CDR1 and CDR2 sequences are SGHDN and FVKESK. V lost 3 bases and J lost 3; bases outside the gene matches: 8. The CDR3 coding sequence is TGTGCCAGCAGCCAGTACCTCGGGACAGACTACGAGCAGTACTTC. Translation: CASSQYLGTDYEQYF.

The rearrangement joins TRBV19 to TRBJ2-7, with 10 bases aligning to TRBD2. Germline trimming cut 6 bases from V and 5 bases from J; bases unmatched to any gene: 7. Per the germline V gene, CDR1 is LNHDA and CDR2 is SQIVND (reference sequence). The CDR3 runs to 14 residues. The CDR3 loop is CASSPSGRANEQYF. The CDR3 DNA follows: TGTGCCAGTAGCCCGAGCGGGAGGGCCAACGAGCAGTACTTC.

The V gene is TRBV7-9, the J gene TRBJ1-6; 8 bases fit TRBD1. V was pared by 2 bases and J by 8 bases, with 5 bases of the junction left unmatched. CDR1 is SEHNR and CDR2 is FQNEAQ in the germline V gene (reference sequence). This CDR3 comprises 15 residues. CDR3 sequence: CASSLTQGEDSPLHF. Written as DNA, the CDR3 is TGTGCCAGCAGCTTAACACAGGGGGAGGATTCACCCCTCCACTTT. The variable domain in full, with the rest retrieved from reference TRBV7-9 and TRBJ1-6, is DTGVSQNPRHKITKRGQNVTFRCDPISEHNRLYWYRQTLGQGPEFLTYFQNEAQLEKSRLLSDRFSAERPKGSFSTLEIQRTEQGDSAMYLCASSLTQGEDSPLHFGNGTRLTVT.

For the CDR3, the DNA is TGTGCCAGCAGAGACAGTGAGAGCTCCTACAATGAGCAGTTCTTC. Translated, it gives CASRDSESSYNEQFF. The chain has TRBV27 and TRBJ2-1; D may be TRBD1 (5 bases). The CDR3 is made up of 15 amino acids. The germline CDR1 and CDR2 sequences are MNHEY and SMNVEV (reference sequence). V lost 6 bases and J lost 0, with 12 bases in between.

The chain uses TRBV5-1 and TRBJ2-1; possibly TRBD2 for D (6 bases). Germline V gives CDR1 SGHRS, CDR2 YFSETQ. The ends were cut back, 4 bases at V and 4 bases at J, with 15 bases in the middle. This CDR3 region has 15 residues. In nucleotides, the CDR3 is TGCGCCAGCAGCAGGGACTCAAGCCAATACAATGAGCAGTTCTTC. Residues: CASSRDSSQYNEQFF.

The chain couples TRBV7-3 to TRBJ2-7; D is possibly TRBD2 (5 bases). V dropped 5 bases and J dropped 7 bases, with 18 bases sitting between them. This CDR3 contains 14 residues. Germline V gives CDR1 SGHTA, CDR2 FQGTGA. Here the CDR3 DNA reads TGTGCCAGCAGCGCAAATGAGGGAATCGGTGAGCAGTACTTC. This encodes CASSANEGIGEQYF.